This TCR beta chain was retrieved from a study of chemoradiotherapy in HPV16-positive cancers. By share, this clone ranks as hyperexpanded. Its antigen is currently unknown. The CDR3 is made up of 18 amino acids. The germline V gene has CDR1 MNHEY and CDR2 SMNVEV (reference sequence). V dropped 1 base and J dropped 0; count of bases not matched to a gene: 5. General study results and limits: Candidate HPV-specific clones and E7-related TCR motifs grew in tumor during treatment.

Assay: immunoSEQ multiplex PCR; the TCRdb copy retains only in-frame clones and omits some. The data contain several hundred clones, under 85% of them seen just once; the ten biggest clones take up around 27%. The sequencing used tumor tissue, collected from a patient who underwent chemoradiotherapy. The TCR was taken from a human donor with HPV-associated anogenital cancer. The chain carries TRBV27 and TRBJ2-3; 12 positions match TRBD2. The CDR3 DNA is TGTGCCAGCAGTTTATTACTAGCGGGGGGTATTAGCACAGATACGCAGTATTTT. It specifies CASSLLLAGGISTDTQYF.